This T cell receptor (beta chain) stems from a study of CD8 T cells in ankylosing spondylitis. Study-wide points: A subset of motif variants has previously been described in the synovial fluid and blood of reactive arthritis.

On this clonotype: The antigen remains unidentified.

The V gene's germline CDR1 is MDHEN and CDR2 SYDVKM. Trimming stripped 2 bases from V and 15 bases from J, with 14 bases between. CDR3 length: 12 residues. Each TCR beta library was made by quantitative 5'-RACE that incorporated molecular barcodes. TCRdb ran MiXCR on the 5' RACE reads and lists one entry per CDR3 protein. In the table there are 300,000 to 350,000 distinct CDR3 sequences, about 15% of which are singletons. The sample was blood, either unsorted or a sorted T cell fraction (not recorded which). The receptor was isolated from a male donor with ankylosing spondylitis or in good health (not recorded which). This chain links TRBV28 with TRBJ2-1; D gene ambiguous. This CDR3 reads CASSLKAALRFF. The CDR3 DNA follows: TGTGCCAGCAGTTTAAAGGCAGCGCTGAGGTTCTTC.